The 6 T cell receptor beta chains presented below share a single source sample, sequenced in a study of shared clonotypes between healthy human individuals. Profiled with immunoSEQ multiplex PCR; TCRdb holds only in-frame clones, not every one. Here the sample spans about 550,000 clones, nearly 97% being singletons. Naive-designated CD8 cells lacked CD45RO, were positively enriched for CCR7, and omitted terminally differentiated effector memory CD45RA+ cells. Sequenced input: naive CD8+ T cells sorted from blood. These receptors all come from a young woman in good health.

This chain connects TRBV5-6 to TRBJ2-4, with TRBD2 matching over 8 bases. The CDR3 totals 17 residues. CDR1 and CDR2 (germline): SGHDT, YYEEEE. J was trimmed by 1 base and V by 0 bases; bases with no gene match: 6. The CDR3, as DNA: TGTGCCAGCAGCTTGGCGGTAGCGGGATGGGCCAAAAACATTCAGTACTTC. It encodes CASSLAVAGWAKNIQYF.

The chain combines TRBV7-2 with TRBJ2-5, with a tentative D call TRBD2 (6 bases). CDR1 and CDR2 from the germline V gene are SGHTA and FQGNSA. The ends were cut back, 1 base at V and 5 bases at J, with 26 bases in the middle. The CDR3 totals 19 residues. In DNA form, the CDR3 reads TGTGCCAGCAGCTTAGGGGGGGTTCTCGCGGGCGACCTGGTGGAGACCCAGTACTTC. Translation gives CASSLGGVLAGDLVETQYF.

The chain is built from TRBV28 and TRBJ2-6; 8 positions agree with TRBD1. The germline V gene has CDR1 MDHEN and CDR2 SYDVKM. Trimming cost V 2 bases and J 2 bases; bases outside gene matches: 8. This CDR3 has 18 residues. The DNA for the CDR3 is TGTGCCAGCAGTTTACGGGACAGGTCTCGTCCTGGGGCCAACGTCCTGACTTTC. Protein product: CASSLRDRSRPGANVLTF.

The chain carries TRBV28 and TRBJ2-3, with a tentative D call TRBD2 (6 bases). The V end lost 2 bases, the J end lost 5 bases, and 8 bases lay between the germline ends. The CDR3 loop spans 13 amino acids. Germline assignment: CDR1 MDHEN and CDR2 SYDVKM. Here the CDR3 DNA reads TGTGCCAGCAGTTTAGGGGGGATAGATACGCAGTATTTT. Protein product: CASSLGGIDTQYF.

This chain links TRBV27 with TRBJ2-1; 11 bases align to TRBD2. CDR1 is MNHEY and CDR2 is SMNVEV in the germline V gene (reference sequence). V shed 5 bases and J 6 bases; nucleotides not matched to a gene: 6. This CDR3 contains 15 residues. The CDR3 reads CASSKTSGAVNEQFF. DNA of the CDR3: TGTGCCAGCAGTAAGACTAGCGGGGCGGTCAATGAGCAGTTCTTC.

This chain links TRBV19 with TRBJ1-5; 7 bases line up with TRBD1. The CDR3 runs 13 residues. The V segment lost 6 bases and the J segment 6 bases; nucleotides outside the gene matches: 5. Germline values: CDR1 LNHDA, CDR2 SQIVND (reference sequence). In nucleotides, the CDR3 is TGTGCCAGTAGGACAGGGTCCGGTCAGCCCCAGCATTTT. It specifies CASRTGSGQPQHF.